These 23 T cell receptor beta chains were sequenced from one sample in a study of CD8+CD57+ T cells in acquired aplastic anemia. For sequencing, patients were chosen who had shown expansion of CD8+CD57+ cells by flow cytometry. Genomic DNA served as template for TCR beta VDJ and CDR3 profiling. TCRdb called the reads again in MiXCR, with one record for every CDR3 protein. The sample lists 150,000 to 200,000 distinct CDR3 sequences, around half occurring once. Sequenced sample: sorted CD4+, CD8+, or CD8+CD57+ T cells (not recorded which) from PBMCs. The receptors were gathered from a human donor with aplastic anemia.

At least ten counts were recorded for this clonotype. The V call is TRBV3-1, the J call TRBJ2-1; D call uncertain. Germline CDR1 and CDR2: LGHDT and YNNKEL (reference sequence). V was pared by 4 bases and J by 9 bases, with 13 bases between. The CDR3 is 13 amino acids. The CDR3 is CASSPRLGSEQFF. CDR3 in DNA: TGTGCCAGCAGCCCCCGCCTGGGCAGTGAGCAGTTCTTC.

This clonotype was observed many times. The chain combines TRBV3-1 with TRBJ1-2; D remains unclear. Trimming took 6 bases from V and 0 from J, leaving 11 bases between them. CDR3 size: 14 residues. Germline V CDR1 and CDR2: LGHDT, YNNKEL (reference sequence). CDR3 loop: CASRQTLANYGYTF. The CDR3 nucleotides are TGTGCCAGCAGACAGACGTTAGCTAACTATGGCTACACCTTC.

This rearrangement joins TRBV4-3 to TRBJ1-6; D remains unclear. This CDR3 has 17 amino acids. Looked up from germline, CDR1 is LGHNA and CDR2 is YSLEER. V dropped 4 bases and J dropped 6 bases, with 19 bases sitting between them. CDR3 loop: CASSPQGYSGSNSPLHF. As DNA, the CDR3 is TGCGCCAGCAGCCCGCAAGGGTATAGCGGATCTAATTCACCCCTCCACTTT.

Concerning this clonotype: An end of the junction differs from the germline gene, which may be a read error. This chain joins TRBV12-3 or TRBV12-4 and TRBJ1-2, with D uncertain. The CDR3 has 14 amino acids. This CDR3 is CASSFMGFNYGYAF. Written as DNA, the CDR3 is TGTGCCAGCAGTTTTATGGGGTTTAACTATGGCTACGCCTTC.

This clonotype was detected many times. The chain employs TRBV9 and TRBJ2-3, with 10 bases aligning to TRBD2. CDR3 length: 18 residues. In germline, CDR1 is SGDLS, CDR2 YYNGEE. After removal of 1 base from V and 1 base from J, the junction contained 9 bases not matched to a gene. The CDR3 loop is CASSVLAGALPGTDTQYF. In DNA, the CDR3 is TGTGCCAGCAGCGTACTAGCGGGGGCCCTCCCCGGCACAGATACGCAGTATTTT.

The gene calls are TRBV15 and TRBJ2-7; TRBD2 agrees at 11 bases. Germline V gene data show CDR1 as LNHNV and CDR2 as YYDKDF (reference sequence). The length of the CDR3 is 15 residues. Trimming removed 3 bases from V and 6 bases from J; junction bases left unmatched: 7. The CDR3 DNA sequence: TGTGCCACCAGCAGGAGATGGGGGACTAGCGGCGAGCAGTACTTC. This translates into CATSRRWGTSGEQYF. The variable domain in full, completed from reference TRBV15 and TRBJ2-7, reads DAMVIQNPRYQVTQFGKPVTLSCSQTLNHNVMYWYQQKSSQAPKLLFHYYDKDFNNEADTPDNFQSRRPNTSFCFLDIRSPGLGDTAMYLCATSRRWGTSGEQYFGPGTRLTVT.

This clonotype has a count of ten or more. This rearrangement joins TRBV20-1 to TRBJ2-7; 12 bases are a match to TRBD1. Germline V CDR1 and CDR2: DFQATT, SNEGSKA (reference sequence). The CDR3 length is 16 residues. V dropped 0 bases and J dropped 5; count of bases not matched to a gene: 8. The CDR3: CSAREFLGTGGDEQYF. CDR3 DNA: TGCAGTGCTAGAGAGTTTTTGGGGACAGGGGGCGACGAGCAGTACTTC.

The chain carries TRBV25-1 and TRBJ2-1; 9 nucleotides align to TRBD2. Germline values: CDR1 MGHDK, CDR2 SYGVNS. J gave up 8 bases and V 6 bases, and 11 bases lay outside the gene matches. The CDR3 is 15 amino acids. The CDR3 coding sequence is TGTGCCAGCAGCTTGGTAGCGGGAGAGGTTCATGAGCAGTTCTTC. It translates to CASSLVAGEVHEQFF.

This clonotype was picked up a small number of times. The J gene is TRBJ1-1, the V gene TRBV10-2; D possibly corresponds to TRBD1 (5 bases). CDR3 length equals 13 residues. Trimming removed 4 bases at V and 3 bases at J, with 9 bases between. CDR1 and CDR2 (germline): WSHSY, SAAADI. CDR3 DNA sequence: TGCGCCAGCAGTGTGGGGGGTGACACTGAAGCTTTCTTT. Its translation: CASSVGGDTEAFF.

The chain carries TRBV7-3 and TRBJ2-1; possible D gene TRBD2, 5 bases. This CDR3 region has 14 residues. Germline V lookup: CDR1 SGHTA, CDR2 FQGTGA. V lost 5 bases and J 9 bases, leaving 17 bases between the germline ends. The CDR3 protein is CASSPEAEGSEQFF. Written as DNA, the CDR3 is TGTGCCAGCAGCCCAGAGGCAGAGGGCTCTGAGCAGTTCTTC.

Many counts were recorded for this clonotype. This chain joins TRBV19 and TRBJ2-2, with TRBD1 identical over 8 bases. With 6 bases clipped from V and 1 base from J, the junction kept 4 bases outside the gene matches. Germline V CDR1 and CDR2: LNHDA, SQIVND (reference sequence). This CDR3 has 15 amino acids. The CDR3 DNA reads as TGTGCCAGTAGCCGAGGACAGGGGAACACCGGGGAGCTGTTTTTT. It yields the protein CASSRGQGNTGELFF.

This clonotype occurred many times. V gene TRBV2 combines with J gene TRBJ1-2; 7 nucleotides match TRBD1. CDR3 length: 13 amino acids. J was trimmed by 4 bases and V by 5 bases; bases with no gene match: 4. CDR1 and CDR2 from the germline V gene are SNHLY and FYNNEI. The CDR3 bases are TGTGCCAGCAGTTCCGGGACAGTCTATGGCTACACCTTC. Encoded protein: CASSSGTVYGYTF.

This clonotype came up many times. This sequence joins TRBV12-3 or TRBV12-4 and TRBJ1-2; TRBD1 aligns across 7 bases. The CDR3 covers 12 residues. After removal of 5 bases from V and 4 bases from J, the junction contained 1 base not matched to a gene. CDR3: CASSAGGYGYTF. DNA for the CDR3: TGTGCCAGCAGTGCAGGGGGCTATGGCTACACCTTC.

The V and J genes are TRBV24-1 and TRBJ2-5; D not resolved. The CDR3 is made up of 14 amino acids. CDR1 KGHDR and CDR2 SFDVKD come from the germline V gene. V lost 3 bases and J lost 3, with 10 bases in between. CDR3 region: CATSDPGPKETQYF. For the CDR3, the DNA is TGTGCCACCAGTGATCCCGGGCCGAAAGAGACCCAGTACTTC.

The table lists this clonotype with many counts. The chain employs TRBV24-1 and TRBJ1-2, with TRBD1 as a possible D gene (6 bases). CDR3 length equals 17 residues. V dropped 12 bases and J dropped 2 bases, with 27 bases sitting between them. In germline, CDR1 is KGHDR, CDR2 SFDVKD. Written as DNA, the CDR3 is TGTGCCGCTCTTCGGGGGCCCCCGGGACAAAGAAACTATGGCTACACCTTC. Protein product: CAALRGPPGQRNYGYTF.

The chain has TRBV20-1 and TRBJ1-6, with D hard to call. The CDR3 is made up of 15 amino acids. V lost 2 bases and J lost 0, with 8 bases in between. Looked up from germline, CDR1 is DFQATT and CDR2 is SNEGSKA (reference sequence). The CDR3 DNA reads TGCAGTGCTAGATCGGGGAGCTCCTATAATTCACCCCTCCACTTT. Translation gives CSARSGSSYNSPLHF.

Comments on this clonotype: One junction end disagrees with the germline gene, perhaps due to a read error. The chain carries TRBV10-3 and TRBJ2-1; 7 nucleotides line up with TRBD1. Looked up from germline, CDR1 is ENHRY and CDR2 is SYGVKD. This CDR3 contains 15 residues. The CDR3 loop is CAILGEGQANNGQFF. The CDR3 coding sequence is TGTGCCATTCTCGGGGAAGGACAGGCAAACAATGGGCAGTTCTTC.

The chain uses TRBV5-1 and TRBJ2-5; possible D gene TRBD2, 7 bases. CDR1 SGHRS and CDR2 YFSETQ come from the germline V gene. This CDR3 comprises 14 residues. V lost 4 bases and J lost 5, with 15 bases in between. This CDR3 reads CASSPGGSLETQYF. Here the CDR3 DNA reads TGCGCCAGCAGCCCGGGGGGCTCCCTGGAGACCCAGTACTTC.

This clonotype was recorded only once. Given the absence of the conserved phenylalanine or tryptophan at the CDR3 end, a read error is likely. No DNA is shown, since the ends of the CDR3 on it are uncertain; the CDR3 is the one TCRdb lists. This chain connects TRBV2 to TRBJ2-7; the table names TRBD1, a call not compared with the DNA. The CDR3 spans 10 amino acids, including both terminal residues. Germline V lookup: CDR1 SNHLY, CDR2 FYNNEI. CDR3 sequence reads: CASSDGTVFS.

V usage is TRBV25-1 and J usage is TRBJ2-3; the D gene is possibly TRBD1 (5 bases). The CDR3 has 16 residues. Germline V lookup: CDR1 MGHDK, CDR2 SYGVNS. V lost 7 bases and J lost 5, with 22 bases in between. CDR3: CASTPIYQGSQDTQYF. CDR3 DNA sequence: TGTGCCAGCACACCGATTTACCAGGGTTCGCAAGATACGCAGTATTTT.

This clonotype was observed at least ten times. The chain joins TRBV13 to TRBJ1-1; TRBD1 matches 8 bases. CDR1 and CDR2 (germline): PRHDT, FYEKMQ (reference sequence). V trimming: 5 bases; J trimming: 1 base; junction bases outside the gene matches: 12. The CDR3 is 17 amino acids. DNA of the CDR3: TGTGCCAGCAGCACCCTACAGGGGGATTTGGAGAACACTGAAGCTTTCTTT. Translated, it gives CASSTLQGDLENTEAFF.

The chain has TRBV2 and TRBJ2-3, with a tentative D call TRBD1 (5 bases). The germline CDR1 and CDR2 sequences are SNHLY and FYNNEI. Trimming stripped 7 bases from V and 2 bases from J, with 13 bases between. This CDR3 is built from 14 residues. The CDR3 reads CASNGHLNTDTQYF. DNA for the CDR3: TGTGCCAGCAACGGACACTTGAACACAGATACGCAGTATTTT.

The chain is built from TRBV29-1 and TRBJ2-7; 7 bases line up with TRBD1. This CDR3 comprises 13 residues. The V gene end was trimmed by 5 bases and the J gene end by 3 bases; junction bases not matched to a gene: 7. Germline-derived CDR1 and CDR2 are SQVTM and ANQGSEA. The CDR3 here is CSVRDSLIYEQYF. CDR3 nucleotides: TGCAGCGTTAGGGACAGCCTCATCTACGAGCAGTACTTC.